This T cell receptor (beta chain) emerged from a study of blood T cell repertoires in COVID-19. Study-wide context: Samples came from the United States, Italy and Spain, spanning acute and convalescent COVID-19.

Participant ages covered 18 to 89 years across about 25 US areas. Membership in each cohort depended on participant-reported clinical history. Exposed participants came across a COVID-19 case within 2 weeks before study entry. Here immunoSEQ multiplex PCR was the method, and the copy in TCRdb shows in-frame clones only, minus some. Among about 370,000 clones listed, about 89% were seen once. V was pared by 5 bases and J by 0 bases, with 2 bases of the junction left unmatched. This CDR3 is 15 amino acids long. In germline, CDR1 is SGHDT, CDR2 YYEEEE. Sequencing used PBMCs or T cells enriched from blood (not recorded which). The V and J genes are TRBV5-6 and TRBJ2-4; 10 bases agree with TRBD2. The receptor was derived from a woman aged 40 to 50 who had been exposed to COVID-19. The CDR3: CASRLAGLAKNIQYF. DNA of the CDR3: TGTGCCAGCAGACTAGCGGGGTTAGCCAAAAACATTCAGTACTTC.